These 27 T cell receptor beta chains share one sample of origin, sequenced in a study of blood T cell repertoires in COVID-19. The protocol was immunoSEQ multiplex PCR, while the TCRdb copy is restricted to in-frame clones and leaves out a portion. The data show approximately 65,000 clones, roughly 86% seen once. Sequencing was carried out using peripheral blood. Receptors were obtained from a man between 50 and 59 years old with acute or convalescent COVID-19.

The rearrangement joins TRBV9 to TRBJ2-7, with 9 nucleotides matching TRBD2. Trimming removed 0 bases from V and 4 bases from J; junction bases left unmatched: 5. CDR3 length: 15 amino acids. Germline CDR1 and CDR2: SGDLS and YYNGEE. This CDR3 is CASSVGGGAWYEQYF. The CDR3 nucleotides are TGTGCCAGCAGCGTAGGCGGGGGGGCCTGGTACGAGCAGTACTTC.

V and J are TRBV6-4 and TRBJ2-1; 9 positions match TRBD2. Germline lookup yields CDR1 MRHNA and CDR2 SNTAGT. This CDR3 is built from 19 residues. J was trimmed by 8 bases and V by 0 bases; bases with no gene match: 17. The CDR3 spells CASSDSLYLAGVGHHEQFF. The DNA for the CDR3 is TGTGCCAGCAGTGACTCGCTTTATTTAGCGGGAGTAGGGCATCATGAGCAGTTCTTC.

This rearrangement joins TRBV6-5 to TRBJ2-3; 11 bases match TRBD2. Germline CDR1 reads MNHEY; CDR2 reads SVGAGI. Trimming cost V 10 bases and J 5 bases; bases outside gene matches: 5. This CDR3 region has 13 residues. The CDR3 bases are TGTGCCATCATAGGACTAGCGGGAGATACGCAGTATTTT. Translated, it gives CAIIGLAGDTQYF.

Here the CDR3 reads CASSIREGSNEQFF. CDR3 coding DNA: TGTGCCAGTAGTATACGGGAGGGGAGCAATGAGCAGTTCTTC. The J gene is TRBJ2-1, the V gene TRBV19, with TRBD2 matching over 8 bases. Losses at the gene ends were 2 bases for V and 6 bases for J; bases not matched to a gene: 3. Germline-derived CDR1 and CDR2 are LNHDA and SQIVND (reference sequence). This CDR3 has 14 residues. Drawing the rest from reference TRBV19 and TRBJ2-1, the complete variable domain is DGGITQSPKYLFRKEGQNVTLSCEQNLNHDAMYWYRQDPGQGLRLIYYSQIVNDFQKGDIAEGYSVSREKKESFPLTVTSAQKNPTAFYLCASSIREGSNEQFFGPGTRLTVL.

This clone was detected a few times. V and J are TRBV27 and TRBJ1-2; D not certain. The germline V gene encodes CDR1 MNHEY and CDR2 SMNVEV (reference sequence). The CDR3 sequence is 13 residues long. Trimming pared 2 bases from V and 1 base from J, leaving 5 bases between. The CDR3 coding sequence is TGTGCCAGCAGTTTAGCGGGTAACTATGGCTACACCTTC. Its translation is CASSLAGNYGYTF.

The V gene is TRBV19, the J gene TRBJ1-2; 9 bases line up with TRBD1. V shed 7 bases and J 4 bases; nucleotides not matched to a gene: 7. The CDR3 contains 14 residues. CDR1 is LNHDA, CDR2 SQIVND, per germline (reference sequence). CDR3 DNA: TGTGCCAGTATTGAACAGGGGGCGGTCTATGGCTACACCTTC. Translating gives CASIEQGAVYGYTF.

The rearrangement joins TRBV7-8 to TRBJ1-2; D gene unclear. Trimming shortened V by 0 bases and J by 4 bases, and 9 bases separated the two germline ends. The CDR3 loop spans 14 amino acids. Germline V gene sequence: CDR1 SGHVS, CDR2 FQNEAQ. CDR3 DNA sequence: TGTGCCAGCAGCTTAGCGCAAGGGAGCTATGGCTACACCTTC. This sequence encodes CASSLAQGSYGYTF.

The rearrangement links TRBV12-3 or TRBV12-4 to TRBJ2-1, with D uncertain. The CDR3 is made up of 12 amino acids. V was trimmed by 5 bases and J by 10 bases, leaving 12 bases between them. The CDR3 here is CASSLPPEEQFF. The CDR3 region has the DNA TGTGCCAGCAGTCTTCCCCCTGAGGAGCAGTTCTTC.

The CDR3 DNA sequence: TGTGCCAGCAGTGAACCGGGGACTAGCGGAAACCAAAGGGATACGCAGTATTTT. Translated, it gives CASSEPGTSGNQRDTQYF. The V call is TRBV25-1, the J call TRBJ2-3, with TRBD2 identical over 11 bases. Germline CDR1 reads MGHDK; CDR2 reads SYGVNS. The V gene end was trimmed by 2 bases and the J gene end by 6 bases; junction bases not matched to a gene: 13. The length of the CDR3 is 18 residues.

The chain is built from TRBV10-3 and TRBJ2-7; TRBD1 agrees at 9 bases. J gave up 5 bases and V 5 bases, and 4 bases lay outside the gene matches. The V gene's germline CDR1 is ENHRY and CDR2 SYGVKD. The CDR3 length is 13 residues. DNA of the CDR3: TGTGCCATCAGTCGGGGACAGGGAAACGAGCAGTACTTC. This encodes CAISRGQGNEQYF.

This rearrangement joins TRBV24-1 to TRBJ1-1, with 7 positions matching TRBD1. The CDR3 extends over 12 amino acids. V was clipped by 7 bases and J by 6 bases; unmatched bases: 4. Germline V lookup: CDR1 KGHDR, CDR2 SFDVKD. For the CDR3, the DNA is TGTGCCACCAGCCCCGGGACAGCTGAAGCTTTCTTT. Translated: CATSPGTAEAFF.

The chain is built from TRBV19 and TRBJ2-5, with 8 bases identical to TRBD1. The CDR3 length is 15 residues. Germline loops: CDR1 LNHDA, CDR2 SQIVND (reference sequence). Losses at the gene ends were 3 bases for V and 5 bases for J; bases not matched to a gene: 8. The CDR3 DNA reads TGTGCCAGTAGTATGACGCAGGGGGCAATGGAGACCCAGTACTTC. Encoded protein: CASSMTQGAMETQYF.

The rearrangement uses TRBV11-3 and TRBJ1-4; 7 nucleotides line up with TRBD1. The J segment lost 5 bases and the V segment lost 4 bases, leaving 16 bases of the junction unmatched. CDR1 is SGHNT and CDR2 is YENEEA in the germline V gene. The CDR3 has 18 residues. The CDR3 DNA reads as TGTGCCAGCAGCTCGCCGGACAGGTCTTACATTCCGAATGAAAAACTGTTTTTT. Its translation is CASSSPDRSYIPNEKLFF.

The chain links TRBV14 to TRBJ1-1, with D possibly TRBD1 on 6 matching bases. The ends were cut back, 1 base at V and 5 bases at J, with 11 bases in the middle. Germline-derived CDR1 and CDR2 are SGHDN and FVKESK. The CDR3 runs to 14 residues. CDR3 sequence (DNA): TGTGCCAGCAGCCAAGTAGGGGGGGGGACTGAAGCTTTCTTT. Protein product: CASSQVGGGTEAFF.

V and J are TRBV4-1 and TRBJ2-7; TRBD1 matches at 7 bases. There are 16 residues in the CDR3. The germline V gene has CDR1 MGHRA and CDR2 YSYEKL. V lost 1 base, J lost 2 bases, and 8 bases stayed unmatched. The CDR3 is CASSQAGRTGAYEQYF. The DNA of the CDR3 is TGCGCCAGCAGCCAAGCCGGAAGGACAGGCGCCTACGAGCAGTACTTC.

This chain links TRBV19 with TRBJ1-4; tentatively, D is TRBD1 (5 bases). From germline, CDR1 is LNHDA and CDR2 SQIVND (reference sequence). V lost 7 bases to trimming and J lost 7 bases, with 16 bases between them. The CDR3 consists of 14 residues. In DNA, the CDR3 is TGTGCCAGTACCGCCCGGGGGGTGGGTGAAAAACTGTTTTTT. Its protein product is CASTARGVGEKLFF.

This clone is a singleton in its sample. The rearrangement joins TRBV18 to TRBJ2-2, with 12 bases identical to TRBD1. Germline trimming cut 3 bases from V and 4 bases from J; bases unmatched to any gene: 3. This CDR3 spans 16 amino acids. The germline CDR1 and CDR2 sequences are KGHSH and LQKENI. CDR3 coding DNA: TGTGCCAGCTCACCTCGGGGACAGGGGGCCACCGGGGAGCTGTTTTTT. Residues: CASSPRGQGATGELFF.

V usage is TRBV14 and J usage is TRBJ1-5, with D uncertain. The CDR3 is 13 amino acids. V shed 0 bases and J shed 5 bases, with 5 bases lying between them. Germline V gives CDR1 SGHDN, CDR2 FVKESK. As DNA, the CDR3 is TGTGCCAGCAGCCAAGAAGCCGATCAGCCCCAGCATTTT. Amino acids: CASSQEADQPQHF.

The chain joins TRBV7-9 to TRBJ1-1, with 12 bases fitting TRBD1. Germline loops: CDR1 SEHNR, CDR2 FQNEAQ (reference sequence). This CDR3 comprises 15 residues. J was trimmed by 7 bases and V by 7 bases; bases with no gene match: 10. The CDR3 bases are TGTGCCAGCAACCGCGCGGGGACAGGGGGCGTTGAAGCTTTCTTT. Protein product: CASNRAGTGGVEAFF.

The chain recombines TRBV11-3 with TRBJ2-5, with 9 bases identical to TRBD1. V shed 5 bases and J 5 bases; nucleotides not matched to a gene: 6. Germline V gene sequence: CDR1 SGHNT, CDR2 YENEEA. The CDR3 consists of 14 residues. Here the CDR3 reads CASSATGGTETQYF. The CDR3 bases are TGTGCCAGCAGCGCCACAGGGGGCACGGAGACCCAGTACTTC.

The chain employs TRBV19 and TRBJ1-1; no reliable D call. Trimming pared 3 bases from V and 0 bases from J, leaving 17 bases between. This CDR3 has 17 amino acids. Germline assignment: CDR1 LNHDA and CDR2 SQIVND (reference sequence). The CDR3 region has the DNA TGTGCCAGTAGTATTTGGGTATTGAGGGCCTTGAACACTGAAGCTTTCTTT. It translates to CASSIWVLRALNTEAFF.

This clone showed up just once. V is TRBV2 and J is TRBJ2-3; weak D call: TRBD2 (6 bases). Germline V gene sequence: CDR1 SNHLY, CDR2 FYNNEI. The CDR3 has 16 residues. Trimming took 6 bases from V and 6 from J, leaving 22 bases between them. CDR3 sequence: CASSQYGTGALDTQYF. The CDR3 DNA is TGTGCCAGCAGCCAATACGGGACGGGAGCCCTGGATACGCAGTATTTT.

J is TRBJ2-5 and V is TRBV3-1 (or the pseudogene TRBV3-2), with TRBD1 matching 8 bases. This CDR3 has 14 residues. The V and J ends lost 2 bases and 5 bases, in that order; junction bases with no gene match: 4. Germline values: CDR1 LGHDT, CDR2 YNNKEL (reference sequence). The CDR3 reads CASSQWTGRETQYF. As DNA, the CDR3 is TGTGCCAGCAGCCAATGGACAGGGCGCGAGACCCAGTACTTC.

This clone occurred a few times. The chain employs TRBV30 and TRBJ1-5, with 12 bases matching TRBD1. The germline gives CDR1 GTSNPN, CDR2 SVGIG (reference sequence). V trimming: 4 bases; J trimming: 3 bases; junction bases outside the gene matches: 7. This CDR3 is built from 16 residues. For the CDR3, the DNA is TGTGCCTGGAATTCAGGGACAGGGGGCCTCAATCAGCCCCAGCATTTT. Translation: CAWNSGTGGLNQPQHF.

J is TRBJ1-2 and V is TRBV11-2, with D perhaps matching TRBD1 (6 bases). V lost 2 bases, J lost 4 bases, and 14 bases lay in between. Germline CDR1 SGHAT, CDR2 FQNNGV. The CDR3 loop spans 15 amino acids. The CDR3 loop reads CASSLRVSGAYGYTF. DNA for the CDR3: TGTGCCAGCAGCTTAAGGGTGTCAGGGGCCTATGGCTACACCTTC.

This chain uses TRBV10-3 with TRBJ1-6; maybe TRBD1 (6 bases). V was clipped by 3 bases and J by 7 bases, with 13 bases between them. The CDR3 loop spans 15 amino acids. CDR1 is ENHRY and CDR2 is SYGVKD in the germline V gene. This CDR3 reads CAISDGAGANSPLHF. CDR3 coding DNA: TGTGCCATCAGTGATGGAGCAGGGGCAAATTCACCCCTCCACTTT.

In its sample, this clone was seen once. This chain joins TRBV11-2 and TRBJ1-6; possible D gene TRBD1, 6 bases. Trimming took off 4 bases at V and 7 bases at J, with 14 bases between the two ends. The germline CDR1 and CDR2 sequences are SGHAT and FQNNGV. This CDR3 is 15 amino acids long. CDR3 loop: CASSSLRGSNSPLHF. CDR3 nucleotides: TGTGCCAGCAGCTCACTAAGGGGGTCCAATTCACCCCTCCACTTT.